Following are 21 T cell receptor beta chains from one sample sequenced in a study of Graves' ophthalmopathy and Graves' hyperthyroidism. Beta-chain TCR CDR3 regions were amplified from RNA transcripts. First-round RT-PCR used HTBI primers; second-round multiplex PCR followed. TCRdb re-derived calls from the multiplex PCR reads in MiXCR, one entry per CDR3 protein. In the table there are around 590,000 distinct CDR3 sequences, about 40% of which are singletons. What was sequenced was peripheral blood or thyroid tissue (not recorded which). These receptors were collected from an adult man with Graves' hyperthyroidism.

This clonotype was found many times. The chain combines TRBV3-1 with TRBJ2-5; D is ambiguous. The V gene lost 0 bases and the J gene lost 2 bases, with 10 bases spanning the gap. This CDR3 contains 15 residues. The V gene's germline CDR1 is LGHDT and CDR2 YNNKEL (reference sequence). The CDR3 DNA sequence: TGTGCCAGCAGCCAAGATAAGGGTCGACAAGAGACCCAGTACTTC. This sequence encodes CASSQDKGRQETQYF.

This clonotype appeared many times. This chain links TRBV5-6 with TRBJ1-1, with D possibly TRBD1 on 5 matching bases. With 5 bases removed from V and 6 bases from J, the gap between germline ends came to 8 bases. The CDR3 is made up of 11 amino acids. The germline V gene has CDR1 SGHDT and CDR2 YYEEEE. The CDR3 reads CASRGRAEAFF. The CDR3, as DNA: TGTGCCAGCAGGGGCAGGGCTGAAGCTTTCTTT. Combining the CDR3 with reference TRBV5-6 and TRBJ1-1 gives the whole variable domain DAGVTQSPTHLIKTRGQQVTLRCSPKSGHDTVSWYQQALGQGPQFIFQYYEEEERQRGNFPDRFSGHQFPNYSSELNVNALLLGDSALYLCASRGRAEAFFGQGTRLTVV.

In the case of this clonotype: This may be a read error: a much more frequent sequence differs by one nucleotide. The chain links TRBV11-2 to TRBJ2-5; no definite D call. There are 16 residues in the CDR3. Germline V gene sequence: CDR1 SGHAT, CDR2 FQNNGV. CDR3 in amino acids: CASSLVFSRRRETQHF. Here the CDR3 DNA reads TGTGCCAGCAGCTTAGTCTTTAGCCGTCGTAGAGAGACCCAGCACTTC.

This clonotype was counted at least ten times. The gene calls are TRBV14 and TRBJ1-2; 8 positions agree with TRBD1. The germline V gene has CDR1 SGHDN and CDR2 FVKESK. The CDR3 totals 15 residues. V dropped 0 bases and J dropped 7; count of bases not matched to a gene: 7. The CDR3 bases are TGTGCCAGCAGCCAAGATCAGGGGGCGCTTGGTGGCTACACCTTC. Its translation is CASSQDQGALGGYTF.

Only a few counts were recorded for this clonotype. The J gene is TRBJ2-5, the V gene TRBV20-1; the match to TRBD2 covers 10 bases. The assigned J gene may be wrong: the sequence end matches TRBJ2-1 better. The germline V gene encodes CDR1 DFQATT and CDR2 SNEGSKA (reference sequence). The length of the CDR3 is 16 residues. The CDR3 DNA sequence: TGCAGTGCTAGGCTCAGTTCTAGCGGGGGCACAGGGGAGCAGTTCTTC. It codes for CSARLSSSGGTGEQFF.

On this clonotype: The conserved final phenylalanine or tryptophan is absent from the CDR3, which likely points to a read error. It is unclear where the CDR3 begins or ends on the DNA, so no DNA is shown, and the CDR3 is as TCRdb lists it. The genes are TRBV5-1 and TRBJ1-2. Germline CDR1 and CDR2: SGHRS and YFSETQ. Counting both end residues, the CDR3 totals 13 amino acids. CDR3: CASSLDRTSHGTS.

This chain connects TRBV6-5 to TRBJ1-1; TRBD1 is a possible D gene (5 bases). Looked up from germline, CDR1 is MNHEY and CDR2 is SVGAGI. Trimming removed 2 bases at V and 7 bases at J, with 11 bases between. This CDR3 contains 13 residues. As DNA, the CDR3 is TGTGCCAGCAGTTACGGGGGACGCAATGAAGCTTTCTTT. The encoded protein is CASSYGGRNEAFF.

A word on this clonotype: Because the CDR3's place on the DNA is in doubt, the DNA is left out and the CDR3 is given as listed by TCRdb. V is TRBV24-1 and J is TRBJ1-4; no DNA check was done on the table's D call, TRBD1. The germline gives CDR1 KGHDR, CDR2 SFDVKD. The CDR3 spans 23 residues, counting both ends. CDR3: CATSDLRDDNEQFFGTGVEKLFF.

The chain couples TRBV2 to TRBJ2-2; D not resolved. The V gene lost 8 bases and the J gene lost 4 bases, with 11 bases spanning the gap. CDR3 length equals 13 residues. CDR1 is SNHLY, CDR2 FYNNEI, per germline. CDR3 in amino acids: CASQGVGTGELFF. DNA of the CDR3: TGTGCCAGCCAAGGAGTAGGCACCGGGGAGCTGTTTTTT.

This clonotype was seen only a few times. V usage is TRBV6-1 and J usage is TRBJ2-7, with D perhaps given as TRBD1 or TRBD2 (5 bases each). V lost 7 bases, J lost 0 bases, and 13 bases lay in between. In germline, CDR1 is MNHNS, CDR2 SASEGT. The CDR3 is made up of 14 amino acids. The CDR3 nucleotides read TGTGCCAGCACAGTTTGGGGGAACTCCTACGAGCAGTACTTC. Protein product: CASTVWGNSYEQYF.

This clonotype was picked up many times. V and J are TRBV7-9 and TRBJ2-5; tentative D call: TRBD1 (6 bases). CDR1 is SEHNR, CDR2 FQNEAQ, per germline (reference sequence). The V end was cut by 3 bases, the J end by 4 bases, with 12 bases between. The length of the CDR3 is 14 residues. DNA for the CDR3: TGTGCCAGCAGCTTCCAAAGGGGGTTAGAGACCCAGTACTTC. Residues: CASSFQRGLETQYF.

The CDR3 here is CASSQERTWNTEAFF. Here the CDR3 DNA reads TGTGCCAGCAGCCAAGAGCGGACGTGGAACACTGAAGCTTTCTTT. The chain has TRBV12-3 or TRBV12-4 and TRBJ1-1, with D unclear. Trimming took off 6 bases at V and 1 base at J, with 15 bases between the two ends. This CDR3 comprises 15 residues.

This clonotype was seen ten or more times. The rearrangement joins TRBV16 to TRBJ2-7; D assignment may be TRBD1 or TRBD2 (6 bases each). The germline V and J ends were trimmed by 7 bases and 6 bases, with 25 bases remaining between them. The CDR3 is 16 amino acids. CDR1 is KGHSY and CDR2 is FQNENV in the germline V gene. This CDR3 is CASTINLGGGVGEQYF. Here the CDR3 DNA reads TGTGCCAGCACCATCAACCTCGGGGGCGGGGTTGGCGAGCAGTACTTC.

Points on this clonotype: Mismatch with germline at one junction end may stem from a read error. The chain couples TRBV7-9 to TRBJ2-2; 8 bases are shared with TRBD1. Germline CDR1 SEHNR, CDR2 FQNEAQ (reference sequence). The CDR3 runs 13 residues. CDR3 nucleotides: TGTGCCAGCAGTCAGACAGGGGCCGGGGAGCCGTTTTTT. Translated, it gives CASSQTGAGEPFF.

In its sample, this clonotype was seen many times. The genes are TRBV10-1 and TRBJ2-7, with TRBD1 matching over 9 bases. J lost 0 bases, V lost 6 bases, and 3 bases had no gene match. Germline CDR1 and CDR2: WNHNN and SYGVQD (reference sequence). The CDR3 is made up of 14 amino acids. CDR3 bases: TGCGCCAGCAGCCGGGACAGGGTCTCCTACGAGCAGTACTTC. It specifies CASSRDRVSYEQYF.

The chain is built from TRBV5-5 and TRBJ2-7; 14 bases line up with TRBD2. V lost 4 bases to trimming and J lost 2 bases; unmatched junction nucleotides: 5. The CDR3 is 16 amino acids. The germline gives CDR1 SGHKS, CDR2 YYEKEE (reference sequence). CDR3 protein: CASSEGLAGETYEQYF. The CDR3 DNA sequence: TGTGCCAGCAGCGAGGGACTAGCGGGAGAGACCTACGAGCAGTACTTC.

This clonotype was observed many times. The V call is TRBV9, the J call TRBJ2-5; 7 bases line up with TRBD1. The CDR3 runs to 13 residues. The J segment lost 3 bases and the V segment lost 2 bases, leaving 1 base of the junction unmatched. Germline CDR1 is SGDLS and CDR2 is YYNGEE. CDR3 loop: CASSVDREETQYF. In nucleotides, the CDR3 is TGTGCCAGCAGCGTCGACAGGGAAGAGACCCAGTACTTC.

Many counts were recorded for this clonotype. The chain is built from TRBV6-6 and TRBJ2-5, with a possible D match to TRBD2 (6 bases). Germline values: CDR1 MNHNY, CDR2 SVGAGI (reference sequence). V lost 2 bases and J lost 4, with 14 bases in between. The CDR3 spans 15 residues. The CDR3 here is CASSYGRRESETQYF. CDR3 coding DNA: TGTGCCAGCAGTTACGGGAGGCGGGAATCAGAGACCCAGTACTTC.

CDR3 DNA sequence: TGTGCCACCAGCATCGGGGGACTAGCGGCTTACAATGAGCAGTTCTTC. Translated: CATSIGGLAAYNEQFF. The V and J genes are TRBV15 and TRBJ2-1, with 11 positions matching TRBD2. J gave up 4 bases and V 4 bases, and 6 bases lay outside the gene matches. This CDR3 has 16 residues. Looked up from germline, CDR1 is LNHNV and CDR2 is YYDKDF (reference sequence). Full variable domain (missing parts from reference TRBV15 and TRBJ2-1): DAMVIQNPRYQVTQFGKPVTLSCSQTLNHNVMYWYQQKSSQAPKLLFHYYDKDFNNEADTPDNFQSRRPNTSFCFLDIRSPGLGDTAMYLCATSIGGLAAYNEQFFGPGTRLTVL.

This clonotype was counted at least ten times. V gene TRBV12-3 or TRBV12-4 combines with J gene TRBJ2-7, with D maybe TRBD1 (6 bases). Trimming stripped 7 bases from V and 2 bases from J, with 15 bases between. The CDR3 is 14 residues long. CDR3 in amino acids: CASTSGTQTYEQYF. The DNA of the CDR3 is TGTGCCAGCACCTCCGGGACACAAACCTACGAGCAGTACTTC.

Regarding this clonotype: Since a much larger clone is just one base distant, this may be a read error. This sequence joins TRBV6-6 and TRBJ1-1, with D hard to call. This CDR3 contains 16 residues. CDR1 and CDR2 (germline): MNHNY, SVGAGI (reference sequence). The V end was cut by 2 bases, the J end by 3 bases, with 16 bases between. CDR3 amino acids: CASSYRHSISDTEAFF. As DNA, the CDR3 is TGTGCCAGCAGTTACCGCCATAGTATATCAGACACTGAAGCTTTCTTT.